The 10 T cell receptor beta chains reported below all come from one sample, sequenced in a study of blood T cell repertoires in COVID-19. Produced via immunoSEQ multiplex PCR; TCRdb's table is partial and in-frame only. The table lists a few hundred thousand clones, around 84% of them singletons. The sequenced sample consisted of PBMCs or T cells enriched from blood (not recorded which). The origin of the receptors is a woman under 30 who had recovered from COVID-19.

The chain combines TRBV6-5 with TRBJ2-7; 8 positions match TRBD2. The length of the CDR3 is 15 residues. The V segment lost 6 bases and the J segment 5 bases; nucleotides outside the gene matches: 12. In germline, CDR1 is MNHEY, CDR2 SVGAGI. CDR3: CASSRLQREFNEQYF. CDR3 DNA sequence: TGTGCCAGCAGCCGGTTGCAGCGGGAGTTCAACGAGCAGTACTTC.

CDR3 coding DNA: TGTGCCAGCAGCGCGGGGCTAGCGGGAGTAAATGGGTGGGATGAGCAGTTCTTC. Protein sequence: CASSAGLAGVNGWDEQFF. The chain employs TRBV9 and TRBJ2-1; 10 bases agree with TRBD2. The CDR3 sequence is 18 residues long. V shed 3 bases and J 8 bases; nucleotides not matched to a gene: 17. Germline V gene sequence: CDR1 SGDLS, CDR2 YYNGEE.

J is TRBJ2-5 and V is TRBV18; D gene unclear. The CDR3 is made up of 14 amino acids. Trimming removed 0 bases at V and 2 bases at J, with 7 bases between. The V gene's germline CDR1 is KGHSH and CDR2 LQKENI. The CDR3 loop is CASSPPNRQETQYF. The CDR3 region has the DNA TGTGCCAGCTCACCACCGAACAGACAAGAGACCCAGTACTTC.

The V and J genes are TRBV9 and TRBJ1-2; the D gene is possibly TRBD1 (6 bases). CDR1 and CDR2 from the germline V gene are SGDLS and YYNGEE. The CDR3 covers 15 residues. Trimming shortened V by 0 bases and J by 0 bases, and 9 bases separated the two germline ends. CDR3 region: CASSVAHRANYGYTF. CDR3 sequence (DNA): TGTGCCAGCAGCGTAGCTCACAGGGCTAACTATGGCTACACCTTC.

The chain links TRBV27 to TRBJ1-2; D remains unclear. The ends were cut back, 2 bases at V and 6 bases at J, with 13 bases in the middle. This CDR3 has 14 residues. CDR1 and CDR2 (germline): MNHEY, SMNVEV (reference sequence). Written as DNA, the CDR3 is TGTGCCAGCAGTTTAATGGGAGGGTGGGATGGCTACACCTTC. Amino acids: CASSLMGGWDGYTF.

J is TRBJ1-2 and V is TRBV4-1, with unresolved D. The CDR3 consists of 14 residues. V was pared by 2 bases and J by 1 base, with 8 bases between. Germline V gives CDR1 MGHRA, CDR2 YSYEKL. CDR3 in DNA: TGCGCCAGCAGCCAATACAGCTTTAACTATGGCTACACCTTC. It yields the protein CASSQYSFNYGYTF.

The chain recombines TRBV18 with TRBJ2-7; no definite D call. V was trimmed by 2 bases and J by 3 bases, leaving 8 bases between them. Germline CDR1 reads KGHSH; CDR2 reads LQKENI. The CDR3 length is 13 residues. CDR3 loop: CASSPSGYYEQYF. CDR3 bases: TGTGCCAGCTCACCATCAGGATACTACGAGCAGTACTTC. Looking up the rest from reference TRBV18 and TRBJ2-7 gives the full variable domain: NAGVMQNPRHLVRRRGQEARLRCSPMKGHSHVYWYRQLPEEGLKFMVYLQKENIIDESGMPKERFSAEFPKEGPSILRIQQVVRGDSAAYFCASSPSGYYEQYFGPGTRLTVT.

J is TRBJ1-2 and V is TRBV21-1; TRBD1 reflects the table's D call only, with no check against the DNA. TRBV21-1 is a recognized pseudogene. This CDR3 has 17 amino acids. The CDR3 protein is CASSKVGRGGLDYGYTF. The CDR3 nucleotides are TGTGCCAGCAGCAAAGTAGGGAGAGGGGGCCTCGACTATGGCTACACCTTC.

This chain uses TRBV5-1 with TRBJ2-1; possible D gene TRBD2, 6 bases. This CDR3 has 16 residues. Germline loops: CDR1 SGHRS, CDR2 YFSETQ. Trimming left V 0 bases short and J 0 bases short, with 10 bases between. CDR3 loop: CASSLAGTASYNEQFF. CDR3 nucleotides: TGCGCCAGCAGCTTGGCAGGGACTGCCTCCTACAATGAGCAGTTCTTC. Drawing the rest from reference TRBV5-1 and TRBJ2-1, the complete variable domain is KAGVTQTPRYLIKTRGQQVTLSCSPISGHRSVSWYQQTPGQGLQFLFEYFSETQRNKGNFPGRFSGRQFSNSRSEMNVSTLELGDSALYLCASSLAGTASYNEQFFGPGTRLTVL.

The chain's CDR3 is CASSSSRTSDPQETQYF. The CDR3, as DNA: TGTGCCAGCAGCTCGTCGAGGACTAGCGACCCCCAAGAGACCCAGTACTTC. J is TRBJ2-5 and V is TRBV5-4; the match to TRBD2 covers 9 bases. The CDR3 totals 17 residues. Germline V CDR1 and CDR2: SGHNT, YYREEE (reference sequence). J was trimmed by 1 base and V by 3 bases; bases with no gene match: 10.